The present TCR beta chain was sequenced within a study of chemoradiotherapy in HPV16-positive cancers. Profiled with immunoSEQ multiplex PCR; TCRdb holds only in-frame clones, not every one. The data show roughly 9,800 clones, around 88% seen once. The CDR3 spans 16 residues. V lost 4 bases, J lost 3 bases, and 10 bases stayed unmatched. Germline V CDR1 and CDR2: MGHRA, YSYEKL. The source is a human donor with HPV-associated anogenital cancer. The input for sequencing was blood, taken from a patient who underwent chemoradiotherapy. The chain employs TRBV4-1 and TRBJ2-3, with TRBD2 matching 7 bases. CDR3 protein: CASSLASGTSTDTQYF. Written as DNA, the CDR3 is TGCGCCAGCAGCCTCGCTAGCGGCACCTCTACAGATACGCAGTATTTT.